A selection of T cell receptor beta chains follows, all from one sample in a study of T cells in Graves' hyperthyroidism and ophthalmopathy. TCRdb called the multiplex PCR reads again in MiXCR, with one record for every CDR3 protein. The sample holds around 290,000 distinct CDR3 sequences, about 18% seen once. Sequences were obtained from blood. These receptors were collected from a woman aged 55-69 years with Graves' ophthalmopathy. CDR3s include the opening cysteine and the closing phenylalanine or tryptophan. D genes are given only for firm matches. Size is stated for part of the rows, as once, few or many counts, or as a class when the clone is expanded.

V	D	J	length	size	CDR3	DNA
TRBV28	TRBD1	TRBJ2-1	15	many	CASARTGTAYNEQFF	TGTGCCAGCGCAAGGACCGGGACAGCCTACAATGAGCAGTTCTTC
TRBV5-1	-	TRBJ2-1	11	many	CASSNSNEQFF	TGCGCCAGCAGCAATAGCAATGAGCAGTTCTTC
TRBV20-1	-	TRBJ1-1	13	many	CSARDSMNTEAFF	TGCAGTGCGAGGGATTCCATGAACACTGAAGCTTTCTTT
TRBV9	TRBD1	TRBJ1-2	14	-	CASSSDRGLLSGTF	TGTGCCAGCAGCTCCGACAGGGGGCTCCTAAGCGGGACCTTC
TRBV19	-	TRBJ2-2	16	-	CASSIDHGRSTGELFF	TGTGCCAGTAGTATAGATCACGGCAGGAGCACCGGGGAGCTGTTTTTT
TRBV24-1	TRBD1	TRBJ2-2	16	many	CATSDPGQGVTGELFF	TGTGCCACCAGTGACCCGGGACAGGGGGTTACCGGGGAGCTGTTTTTT
TRBV20-1	-	TRBJ1-5	18	many	CSARSTARGNTGNQPQHF	TGCAGTGCTAGATCGACGGCTCGGGGCAATACAGGGAATCAGCCCCAGCATTTT
TRBV29-1	TRBD2	TRBJ2-1	17	-	CSVDGHKGLSFYNEQFF	TGCAGCGTTGATGGTCATAAGGGACTATCGTTTTACAATGAGCAGTTCTTC
TRBV5-1	-	TRBJ2-1	13	many	CASSIATYNEQFF	TGCGCCAGCAGCATTGCAACTTACAATGAGCAGTTCTTC
TRBV5-1	-	TRBJ1-1	14	-	CASSLLGANTEAFF	TGCGCCAGCAGCTTGTTGGGCGCTAACACTGAAGCTTTCTTT
TRBV28	-	TRBJ2-7	15	-	CASRPTTDSPYEQYF	TGTGCCAGCAGACCCACGACGGATTCCCCCTACGAGCAGTACTTC
TRBV5-1	-	TRBJ2-2	11	-	CASSLESQLFF	TGCGCCAGCAGCTTGGAATCCCAGCTGTTTTTT
TRBV28	-	TRBJ2-6	15	many	CASSLGGVGANVLTF	TGTGCCAGCAGTTTAGGAGGGGTCGGGGCCAACGTCCTGACTTTC
TRBV2	-	TRBJ1-1	13	many	CASSSQLNTEAFF	TGTGCCAGCTCATCGCAACTAAACACTGAAGCTTTCTTT
TRBV6-2/TRBV6-3	-	TRBJ1-5	15	-	CATETGTTKNQPQHF	TGTGCCACCGAGACCGGGACTACAAAAAATCAGCCCCAGCATTTT
TRBV7-2	-	TRBJ2-5	14	-	CASSPGRAQETQYF	TGTGCCAGCAGCCCGGGACGCGCCCAAGAGACCCAGTACTTC
TRBV7-2	TRBD2	TRBJ2-1	15	many	CASLAGPLLYNEQFF	TGTGCCAGCCTAGCGGGGCCTCTTCTCTACAATGAGCAGTTCTTC
TRBV12-3/TRBV12-4	-	TRBJ1-1	12	few	CASSFSHTEAFF	TGTGCCAGCAGTTTCTCTCACACTGAAGCTTTCTTT
TRBV27	TRBD1	TRBJ1-1	15	many	CASSLGPQGFTEAFF	TGTGCCAGCAGTTTAGGGCCACAGGGGTTCACTGAAGCTTTCTTT
TRBV7-2	TRBD1	TRBJ1-5	14	many	CASSERQGNQPQHF	TGTGCCAGCAGCGAACGACAGGGGAATCAGCCCCAGCATTTT
TRBV10-3	TRBD1	TRBJ1-4	15	-	CAISEQGASSEKLFF	TGTGCCATCAGTGAGCAGGGGGCTAGTAGTGAAAAACTGTTTTTT
TRBV4-3	-	TRBJ1-4	16	few	CASSQDWRPANEKLFF	TGCGCCAGCAGTCAAGATTGGAGGCCGGCTAATGAAAAACTGTTTTTT
TRBV4-1	TRBD1	TRBJ2-7	16	-	CASRLSGTGGLGEQYF	TGCGCCAGCAGGCTGAGCGGGACAGGGGGTTTGGGCGAGCAGTACTTC
TRBV28	-	TRBJ2-5	13	many	CASRKWVRETQYF	TGTGCCAGCAGAAAATGGGTAAGAGAGACCCAGTACTTC
TRBV11-3	TRBD1	TRBJ2-1	15	many	CASSTGQGRYNEQFF	TGTGCCAGCAGCACTGGACAGGGGAGATACAATGAGCAGTTCTTC
TRBV6-1	-	TRBJ1-6	17	many	CASSFTLRTTYNSPLHF	TGTGCCAGCAGTTTCACCTTAAGGACAACCTATAATTCACCCCTCCACTTT
TRBV20-1	-	TRBJ1-6	14	-	CSARVPGSYSPLHF	TGCAGTGCTAGAGTGCCGGGGAGTTATTCACCCCTCCACTTT
TRBV4-3	-	TRBJ1-4	14	-	CASSRTRGGEKLFF	TGCGCCAGCAGCCGAACCCGTGGAGGAGAAAAACTGTTTTTT